This T cell receptor beta chain originates from a study of T cell repertoires in cytomegalovirus infection. The sample holds one count of this clonotype. Its specificity is not known. Per the germline V gene, CDR1 is MNHEY and CDR2 is SVGAGI. J lost 4 bases, V lost 2 bases, and 5 bases had no gene match. There are 17 residues in the CDR3. The study's findings and limits: CMV-specific TCR beta clonotypes restricted by HLA-C dominated the ex vivo response.

TCRdb reanalysed the reads using MiXCR and keeps one entry per CDR3 protein. The sample gives about 530,000 distinct CDR3 sequences, less than 30% of which show up once; roughly 13% is in the top ten. This TCR was sampled from a human donor in good health (CMV status not recorded). Some clones in this sample may be carry-over from other donors' samples. The sequenced sample was PBMCs. This chain links TRBV6-5 with TRBJ2-3, with 14 nucleotides matching TRBD2. DNA for the CDR3: TGTGCCAGCAGTTACGGGACTAGCGGGAGCGCCGCAGATACGCAGTATTTT. Its protein product is CASSYGTSGSAADTQYF.